Shown below are 15 T cell receptor beta chains from a single sample sequenced in a study of blood T cell repertoires in COVID-19 (dated by TCRdb to 2020 to 2021). Libraries came from the immunoSEQ multiplex PCR assay. The table was pulled from immuneACCESS by TCRdb, which kept in-frame rearrangements only. Such tables lose some clones; where checked, under half of the loss comes from unresolved V genes, and the rest has no known cause. The sample table shows about 330,000 clones, and approximately 88% are seen once. The ten largest make up about 5% of the sample. The sequencing sample was made of PBMCs or T cells enriched from blood (not recorded which). These receptors all come from a young man who had recovered from COVID-19.

This chain connects TRBV2 to TRBJ2-2; TRBD1 agrees at 8 bases. CDR3 size: 14 residues. Germline V lookup: CDR1 SNHLY, CDR2 FYNNEI. Germline trimming cut 8 bases from V and 13 bases from J; bases unmatched to any gene: 15. The CDR3 coding sequence is TGTGCCAGCGAGCGAGGACAGGGTCTACGGGCGCTGTTTTTT. Amino acid sequence: CASERGQGLRALFF. Combining the CDR3 with reference TRBV2 and TRBJ2-2 gives the whole variable domain EPEVTQTPSHQVTQMGQEVILRCVPISNHLYFYWYRQILGQKVEFLVSFYNNEISEKSEIFDDQFSVERPDGSNFTLKIRSTKLEDSAMYFCASERGQGLRALFFGEGSRLTVL.

This rearrangement joins TRBV15 to TRBJ2-5; possibly TRBD2 for D (6 bases). The germline V gene has CDR1 LNHNV and CDR2 YYDKDF (reference sequence). The V gene lost 1 base and the J gene lost 5 bases, with 20 bases spanning the gap. The CDR3 extends over 17 amino acids. The CDR3 region has the DNA TGTGCCACCAGCAGAGCTAAACTAGTAAAGGGGAGGGAGACCCAGTACTTC. Residues: CATSRAKLVKGRETQYF.

The CDR3 sequence: CASRPRTSGYNEQFF. The CDR3 DNA reads as TGTGCCAGCCGTCCCCGGACTAGCGGATACAATGAGCAGTTCTTC. The chain is built from TRBV7-8 and TRBJ2-1; 10 bases are a match to TRBD2. This CDR3 spans 15 amino acids. CDR1 and CDR2 (germline): SGHVS, FQNEAQ. V lost 8 bases to trimming and J lost 4 bases; unmatched junction nucleotides: 8.

The V call is TRBV7-8, the J call TRBJ1-6; D is possibly TRBD1 (6 bases). V was cut by 4 bases and J by 3 bases, with 16 bases left in between. Germline V lookup: CDR1 SGHVS, CDR2 FQNEAQ. CDR3 length equals 17 residues. In DNA form, the CDR3 reads TGTGCCAGCAGCTCAACGTCCGGGACAAACTATAATTCACCCCTCCACTTT. Translated, it gives CASSSTSGTNYNSPLHF.

The rearrangement uses TRBV7-8 and TRBJ1-5, with D possibly matching TRBD1 (5 bases). Germline CDR1 reads SGHVS; CDR2 reads FQNEAQ. The CDR3 covers 13 residues. V dropped 5 bases and J dropped 8 bases, with 13 bases sitting between them. The CDR3 region is CASSDGTWEPQHF. Here the CDR3 DNA reads TGTGCCAGCAGCGACGGGACTTGGGAGCCCCAGCATTTT.

This chain joins TRBV19 and TRBJ1-2; D possibly corresponds to TRBD1 (5 bases). CDR3 length: 13 amino acids. Trimming took off 4 bases at V and 5 bases at J, with 11 bases between the two ends. Germline V gene lookup returns CDR1 LNHDA and CDR2 SQIVND (reference sequence). CDR3 in amino acids: CASSTATVYGYTF. In DNA form, the CDR3 reads TGTGCCAGTAGTACTGCGACAGTGTATGGCTACACCTTC.

CDR3 DNA sequence: TGTGCCAGCAGCCGGGGGGGAGTTCTCAGCAATGAGCAGTTCTTC. Translated, it gives CASSRGGVLSNEQFF. The chain is built from TRBV7-2 and TRBJ2-1; 8 nucleotides align to TRBD2. The germline CDR1 and CDR2 sequences are SGHTA and FQGNSA. The CDR3 covers 15 residues. V dropped 5 bases and J dropped 6; count of bases not matched to a gene: 9.

V and J are TRBV5-4 and TRBJ2-1; 9 bases agree with TRBD2. Per the germline V gene, CDR1 is SGHNT and CDR2 is YYREEE (reference sequence). V dropped 1 base and J dropped 7; count of bases not matched to a gene: 6. This CDR3 has 15 residues. The CDR3 DNA reads TGTGCCAGCAGCTTGTATGCGGGGGGGCAGAATGAGCAGTTCTTC. Translation: CASSLYAGGQNEQFF.

The rearrangement joins TRBV6-2 or TRBV6-3 to TRBJ2-2; D unclear. V lost 6 bases and J lost 2, with 13 bases in between. The CDR3 spans 15 residues. Germline V gene data show CDR1 as MNHEY and CDR2 as SVGEGT. Here the CDR3 reads CASSPTHRNTGELFF. CDR3 nucleotides: TGTGCCAGCAGCCCTACACACCGAAACACCGGGGAGCTGTTTTTT.

About this clone itself: The sample has other DNA sequences that encode this CDR3 too. The V and J genes are TRBV19 and TRBJ1-2; D possibly corresponds to TRBD1 (5 bases). The germline V gene encodes CDR1 LNHDA and CDR2 SQIVND (reference sequence). Trimming removed 5 bases at V and 4 bases at J, with 8 bases between. The CDR3 runs 12 residues. This chain's CDR3 is CASSPGAYGYTF. CDR3 coding DNA: TGTGCCAGTAGTCCTGGGGCCTATGGCTACACCTTC.

V usage is TRBV21-1 and J usage is TRBJ2-1; the table's D call TRBD1 went unverified against the DNA. TRBV21-1 is a known pseudogene. CDR3 size: 14 residues. CDR3 loop: CASSKVTGCNEQFF. The CDR3 DNA is TGTGCCAGCAGCAAGGTGACAGGGTGCAATGAGCAGTTCTTC.

The V call is TRBV7-3, the J call TRBJ2-3; D not certain. Germline V CDR1 and CDR2: SGHTA, FQGTGA. CDR3 length: 15 amino acids. V shed 4 bases and J shed 2 bases, with 13 bases lying between them. Here the CDR3 DNA reads TGTGCCAGCAGCTCCTTGGGCGAGTACACAGATACGCAGTATTTT. The encoded protein is CASSSLGEYTDTQYF.

The chain combines TRBV5-1 with TRBJ1-2; no reliable D call. This CDR3 is built from 14 residues. Trimming shortened V by 5 bases and J by 4 bases, and 15 bases separated the two germline ends. The germline CDR1 and CDR2 sequences are SGHRS and YFSETQ. CDR3 coding DNA: TGCGCCAGCAGTCTGGGTGGGAGCAGCTATGGCTACACCTTC. This gives the protein CASSLGGSSYGYTF.

The CDR3, as DNA: TGTGCCAGCAGTTACTCACCTAGTCGGTATAACTATGGCTACACCTTC. Translation: CASSYSPSRYNYGYTF. The rearrangement links TRBV6-5 to TRBJ1-2; D is unclear. CDR3 length: 16 amino acids. Germline CDR1 and CDR2: MNHEY and SVGAGI. Trimming removed 0 bases from V and 1 base from J, with 12 bases in between.

The V call is TRBV19, the J call TRBJ1-5, with a tentative D call TRBD1 (5 bases). The germline CDR1 and CDR2 sequences are LNHDA and SQIVND (reference sequence). The CDR3 covers 16 residues. V dropped 3 bases and J dropped 4 bases, with 16 bases sitting between them. Here the CDR3 reads CASSITGAAVNQPQHF. As DNA, the CDR3 is TGTGCCAGTAGTATTACTGGGGCCGCTGTAAATCAGCCCCAGCATTTT.